Here is one T cell receptor beta chain with its context. Its target is not known. The record originates from a study of shared clonotypes between healthy human individuals. General observations from the study: Memory subsets generally showed lower estimated richness than naive subsets. Generation probability values for non-shared clonotypes were lower than those for clonotypes shared by all four donors.

Profiled with immunoSEQ multiplex PCR; TCRdb holds only in-frame clones, not every one. The data show millions of clones, roughly 96% seen once. Sequenced sample: naive CD4+ T cells sorted from blood. As for subset: CD45RA+ positively selected. This TCR derives from a man younger than 35 in good health.

CDR3 sequence: CASRAPLKAFF. The CDR3 DNA sequence: TGTGCCAGCAGGGCCCCCCTCAAAGCTTTCTTT. The J gene is TRBJ1-1, the V gene TRBV6-1; no clear D. The CDR3 extends over 11 amino acids. Germline-derived CDR1 and CDR2 are MNHNS and SASEGT. The V end was cut by 6 bases, the J end by 9 bases, with 11 bases between.